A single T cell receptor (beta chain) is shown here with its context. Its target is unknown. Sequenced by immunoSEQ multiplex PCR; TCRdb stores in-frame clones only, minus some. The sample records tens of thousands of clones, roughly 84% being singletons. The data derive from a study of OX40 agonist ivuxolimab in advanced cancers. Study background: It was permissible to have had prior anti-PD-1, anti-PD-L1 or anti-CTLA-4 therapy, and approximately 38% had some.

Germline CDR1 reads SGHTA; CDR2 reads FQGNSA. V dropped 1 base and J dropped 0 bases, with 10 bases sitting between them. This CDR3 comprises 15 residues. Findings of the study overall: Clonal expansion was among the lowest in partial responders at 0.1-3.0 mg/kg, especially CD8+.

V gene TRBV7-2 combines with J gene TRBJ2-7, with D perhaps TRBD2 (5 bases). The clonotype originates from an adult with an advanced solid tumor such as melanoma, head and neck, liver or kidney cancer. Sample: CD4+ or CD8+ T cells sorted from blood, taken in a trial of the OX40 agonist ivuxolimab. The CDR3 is CASSLGSGSSYEQYF. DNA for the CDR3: TGTGCCAGCAGCTTAGGGAGTGGGAGCTCCTACGAGCAGTACTTC. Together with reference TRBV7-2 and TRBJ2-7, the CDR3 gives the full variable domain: GAGVSQSPSNKVTEKGKDVELRCDPISGHTALYWYRQSLGQGLEFLIYFQGNSAPDKSGLPSDRFSAERTGGSVSTLTIQRTQQEDSAVYLCASSLGSGSSYEQYFGPGTRLTVT.